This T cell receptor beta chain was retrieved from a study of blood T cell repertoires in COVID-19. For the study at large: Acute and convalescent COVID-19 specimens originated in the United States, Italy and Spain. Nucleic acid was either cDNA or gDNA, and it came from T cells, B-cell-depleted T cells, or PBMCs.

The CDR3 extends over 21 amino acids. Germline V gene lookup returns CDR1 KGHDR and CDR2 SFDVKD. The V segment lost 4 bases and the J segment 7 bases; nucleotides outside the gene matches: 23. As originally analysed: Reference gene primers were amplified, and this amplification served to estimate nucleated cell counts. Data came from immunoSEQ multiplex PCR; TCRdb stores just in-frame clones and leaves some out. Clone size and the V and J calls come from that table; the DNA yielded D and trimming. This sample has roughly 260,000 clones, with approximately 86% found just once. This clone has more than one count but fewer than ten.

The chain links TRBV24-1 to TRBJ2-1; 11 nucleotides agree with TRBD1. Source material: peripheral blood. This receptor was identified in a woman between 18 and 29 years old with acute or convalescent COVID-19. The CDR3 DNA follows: TGTGCCACCAGTGACCGAAAACGGACAGGGGGCTTTTCGAATCTTGGGAATGAGCAGTTCTTC. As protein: CATSDRKRTGGFSNLGNEQFF.